This TCR beta chain was profiled in a study of blood T cell repertoires in COVID-19. V dropped 6 bases and J dropped 5; count of bases not matched to a gene: 8. CDR1 LNHDA and CDR2 SQIVND come from the germline V gene (reference sequence). The CDR3 sequence is 14 residues long. Per the study methods: Estimation of nucleated cell counts relied on the amplification of reference gene primers. Sequenced by immunoSEQ multiplex PCR; TCRdb stores in-frame clones only, minus some. The V and J calls and the clone size are those of that table, but D and trimming were determined from the DNA. The sample has roughly 230,000 clones, more than 75% seen once.

The sample was peripheral blood. The sequence derives from a man aged 35-49 years with acute or convalescent COVID-19. V and J are TRBV19 and TRBJ2-3; 7 nucleotides match TRBD1. The CDR3 sequence is CASRSGTEKDTQYF. CDR3 sequence (DNA): TGTGCCAGTAGATCCGGGACAGAAAAAGATACGCAGTATTTT.